Presented here are 25 T cell receptor beta chains from one specimen sequenced in a study of shared clonotypes between healthy human individuals. Some clones are missing from TCRdb's copy, which holds only in-frame ones; the method was immunoSEQ multiplex PCR. This table holds about 490,000 clones, over 60% found once. Material for sequencing was PBMCs. These receptors came from a woman aged 40 to 50 in good health. Some clones in this sample may be carry-over from other donors' samples.

The count of this clone is one. This chain links TRBV6-6 with TRBJ2-7; TRBD2 aligns across 12 bases. Germline CDR1 and CDR2: MNHNY and SVGAGI (reference sequence). The CDR3 length is 15 residues. V gave up 4 bases and J gave up 4 bases; unmatched junction bases: 5. CDR3 DNA sequence: TGTGCCAGCAGTTCACGACTAGCGGGAGCGTACGAGCAGTACTTC. It codes for CASSSRLAGAYEQYF.

On this clone itself: At one end, the junction sequence differs from germline, possibly due to a read error. This chain joins TRBV6-1 and TRBJ1-5; D perhaps matches TRBD1 (5 bases). Germline V gene data show CDR1 as MNHNS and CDR2 as SASEGT. CDR3 length: 13 residues. The CDR3: CACSGGGNEPQHF. The CDR3 DNA is TGTGCCTGCAGCGGTGGGGGGAATGAGCCCCAGCATTTT.

This chain joins TRBV28 and TRBJ2-6; D not certain. This CDR3 has 16 residues. Germline V gene data show CDR1 as MDHEN and CDR2 as SYDVKM. V lost 6 bases and J 1 base, leaving 13 bases between the germline ends. CDR3 amino acids: CASRIFTSSGANVLTF. The CDR3 DNA reads TGTGCCAGCAGGATATTCACGAGTTCTGGGGCCAACGTCCTGACTTTC.

In this sample, this clone turned up a few times. The chain links TRBV6-5 to TRBJ1-5; no clear D. V shed 2 bases and J shed 15 bases, with 17 bases lying between them. The CDR3 is made up of 13 amino acids. Germline values: CDR1 MNHEY, CDR2 SVGAGI. The DNA for the CDR3 is TGTGCCAGCAGTTACGGGGAGGACCTTCCTCCGCATTTT. Translation gives CASSYGEDLPPHF.

CDR3 in amino acids: CASSQGSFWDNTDTQYF. The CDR3 nucleotides are TGCGCCAGCAGCCAAGGATCCTTCTGGGACAACACAGATACGCAGTATTTT. This chain joins TRBV4-3 and TRBJ2-3; D might be TRBD1 (6 bases). Germline V gives CDR1 LGHNA, CDR2 YSLEER. V gave up 1 base and J gave up 2 bases, with 16 bases separating them. This CDR3 spans 17 amino acids.

In its sample, this clone was seen many times. The CDR3 spells CASSTQGGETQYF. The CDR3 nucleotides are TGTGCCAGCAGCACCCAGGGTGGGGAGACCCAGTACTTC. The genes are TRBV4-2 and TRBJ2-5; D possibly corresponds to TRBD1 (5 bases). Germline CDR1 is LGHNA and CDR2 is YNFKEQ. V lost 5 bases, J lost 5 bases, and 12 bases lay in between. This CDR3 region has 13 residues.

The rearrangement uses TRBV7-2 and TRBJ2-1; TRBD2 is a possible D gene (5 bases). Trimming removed 5 bases at V and 0 bases at J, with 17 bases between. The CDR3 has 17 amino acids. In germline, CDR1 is SGHTA, CDR2 FQGNSA. The CDR3 sequence: CASSQVGSSGSYNEQFF. Here the CDR3 DNA reads TGTGCCAGCAGCCAGGTCGGTTCAAGCGGCTCCTACAATGAGCAGTTCTTC.

This chain links TRBV7-8 with TRBJ2-3; D is ambiguous. The CDR3 runs to 15 residues. The germline V gene has CDR1 SGHVS and CDR2 FQNEAQ. V lost 5 bases to trimming and J lost 0 bases, with 12 bases between them. This CDR3 reads CASSLVGGSTDTQYF. CDR3 DNA: TGTGCCAGCAGCCTCGTTGGCGGAAGCACAGATACGCAGTATTTT.

The chain joins TRBV21-1 to TRBJ1-5; the table's D call, TRBD1, has no DNA check behind it. TRBV21-1 is listed as a pseudogene. The CDR3 totals 15 residues. CDR3 region: CASSKAGDSDQPQHF. The DNA of the CDR3 is TGTGCCAGCAGCAAAGCAGGGGACAGCGATCAGCCCCAGCATTTT.

Of note for this clone: Different DNA sequences within this sample yield the same CDR3. The chain carries TRBV30 and TRBJ1-6; D remains ambiguous. CDR3 length: 13 amino acids. Germline CDR1 is GTSNPN and CDR2 is SVGIG (reference sequence). V lost 3 bases and J 7 bases, leaving 10 bases between the germline ends. The CDR3 here is CAWRIQTNSPLHF. As DNA, the CDR3 is TGTGCCTGGAGAATACAGACGAATTCACCCCTCCACTTT.

This clone was seen a handful of times. The chain joins TRBV6-6 to TRBJ1-5; no definite D call. The V end lost 7 bases, the J end lost 1 base, and 8 bases lay between the germline ends. This CDR3 is built from 13 residues. Germline loops: CDR1 MNHNY, CDR2 SVGAGI (reference sequence). The CDR3 loop is CASTAVSNQPQHF. The CDR3 DNA is TGTGCCAGCACCGCCGTAAGCAATCAGCCCCAGCATTTT.

There are a few counts of this clone. The gene calls are TRBV6-6 and TRBJ1-4, with a weak D call TRBD1 (6 bases). The length of the CDR3 is 16 residues. CDR1 is MNHNY and CDR2 is SVGAGI in the germline V gene (reference sequence). V shed 2 bases and J shed 8 bases, with 18 bases lying between them. The CDR3 here is CASSYGETGYEEKLFF. The CDR3, as DNA: TGTGCCAGCAGTTACGGCGAAACAGGGTACGAAGAAAAACTGTTTTTT.

Concerning this clone itself: The sample carries other DNA sequences with the same CDR3. V is TRBV5-1 and J is TRBJ2-5; D is possibly TRBD2 (5 bases). This CDR3 has 11 residues. Germline V gene sequence: CDR1 SGHRS, CDR2 YFSETQ. V shed 4 bases and J shed 4 bases, with 5 bases lying between them. The CDR3 DNA reads as TGCGCCAGCAGCGCGGGAGAGACCCAGTACTTC. This translates into CASSAGETQYF.

J is TRBJ2-3 and V is TRBV18, with D unresolved. Looked up from germline, CDR1 is KGHSH and CDR2 is LQKENI. CDR3 length equals 15 residues. The V gene lost 4 bases and the J gene lost 2 bases, with 13 bases spanning the gap. The CDR3 DNA is TGTGCCAGCTCACTTGAAGCACTAACCACAGATACGCAGTATTTT. This codes for CASSLEALTTDTQYF.

This clone was seen at least ten times. Other DNA sequences within the sample encode an identical CDR3. The genes are TRBV5-8 and TRBJ2-7, with D maybe TRBD1 (5 bases). The CDR3 length is 13 residues. CDR1 is SGHTS and CDR2 is YDEGEE in the germline V gene. Trimming shortened V by 1 base and J by 0 bases, and 5 bases separated the two germline ends. The DNA for the CDR3 is TGTGCCAGCAGCTTGCAGGGCTCCTACGAGCAGTACTTC. Translated, it gives CASSLQGSYEQYF.

The rearrangement joins TRBV6-6 to TRBJ2-3, with 8 nucleotides matching TRBD2. The V segment lost 6 bases and the J segment 1 base; nucleotides outside the gene matches: 3. From germline, CDR1 is MNHNY and CDR2 SVGAGI (reference sequence). CDR3 size: 14 residues. The CDR3 is CASSQAGGTDTQYF. CDR3 bases: TGTGCCAGCAGCCAAGCGGGAGGCACAGATACGCAGTATTTT.

This clone was picked up a small number of times. V gene TRBV4-3 combines with J gene TRBJ2-1, with D maybe TRBD2 (6 bases). CDR1 is LGHNA and CDR2 is YSLEER in the germline V gene. CDR3 length: 16 amino acids. Trimming cost V 2 bases and J 4 bases, with 15 bases left between them. The CDR3 sequence is CASSQYREEGYNEQFF. DNA for the CDR3: TGCGCCAGCAGCCAATACAGAGAGGAGGGGTACAATGAGCAGTTCTTC.

The DNA of the CDR3 is TGCGCCAGCAGATCAACTAGCGGAACAGATACGCAGTATTTT. It yields the protein CASRSTSGTDTQYF. V usage is TRBV5-1 and J usage is TRBJ2-3; the match to TRBD2 covers 8 bases. The germline gives CDR1 SGHRS, CDR2 YFSETQ. The CDR3 has 14 amino acids. Trimming took 5 bases from V and 3 from J; bases not matched to a gene: 5.

The V gene is TRBV7-8, the J gene TRBJ2-3; 11 nucleotides match TRBD2. Germline assignment: CDR1 SGHVS and CDR2 FQNEAQ. This CDR3 is 17 amino acids long. Trimming removed 3 bases from V and 4 bases from J; junction bases left unmatched: 9. The CDR3: CASSLARLAGRSDTQYF. The CDR3 region has the DNA TGTGCCAGCAGCTTGGCCCGACTAGCGGGAAGGTCAGATACGCAGTATTTT. Combining the CDR3 with reference TRBV7-8 and TRBJ2-3 gives the whole variable domain GAGVSQSPRYKVAKRGQDVALRCDPISGHVSLFWYQQALGQGPEFLTYFQNEAQLDKSGLPSDRFFAERPEGSVSTLKIQRTQQEDSAVYLCASSLARLAGRSDTQYFGPGTRLTVL.

The chain combines TRBV6-4 with TRBJ1-5; TRBD1 aligns across 7 bases. V was clipped by 2 bases and J by 0 bases; unmatched bases: 22. Germline V gene sequence: CDR1 MRHNA, CDR2 SNTAGT. The CDR3 totals 22 residues. The CDR3 here is CASSDPHLTQGSVEDSNQPQHF. The CDR3, as DNA: TGTGCCAGCAGTGACCCGCACCTTACACAGGGGTCAGTCGAGGATAGCAATCAGCCCCAGCATTTT.

The chain links TRBV19 to TRBJ2-3, with 7 bases aligning to TRBD2. With 1 base clipped from V and 2 bases from J, the junction kept 12 bases outside the gene matches. Germline V gene sequence: CDR1 LNHDA, CDR2 SQIVND (reference sequence). The CDR3 is 18 residues long. The CDR3 protein is CASSIGPGEGGNTDTQYF. In DNA, the CDR3 is TGTGCCAGTAGTATAGGCCCGGGCGAGGGAGGGAACACAGATACGCAGTATTTT. Looking up the rest from reference TRBV19 and TRBJ2-3 gives the full variable domain: DGGITQSPKYLFRKEGQNVTLSCEQNLNHDAMYWYRQDPGQGLRLIYYSQIVNDFQKGDIAEGYSVSREKKESFPLTVTSAQKNPTAFYLCASSIGPGEGGNTDTQYFGPGTRLTVL.

This clone was picked up one time. Germline and junction disagree at one end, which may indicate a read error. This sequence joins TRBV30 and TRBJ1-5; D unclear. The V gene's germline CDR1 is GTSNPN and CDR2 SVGIG (reference sequence). This CDR3 is 12 amino acids long. CDR3 region: CAYRAPNQPQRF. The CDR3, as DNA: TGTGCCTATCGGGCCCCAAATCAGCCCCAGCGTTTT.

The rearrangement uses TRBV2 and TRBJ1-4; possibly TRBD1 for D (5 bases). Germline V gene data show CDR1 as SNHLY and CDR2 as FYNNEI. V was cut by 5 bases and J by 0 bases, with 25 bases left in between. CDR3 length: 20 amino acids. The DNA for the CDR3 is TGTGCCAGCAGTCGCCCCCGCAGGGCCCTCCAGATTGCAACTAATGAAAAACTGTTTTTT. Translated, it gives CASSRPRRALQIATNEKLFF.

This clone has more than one count but fewer than ten. The CDR3 coding sequence is TGTGCCAGCAGTTCCCTTACTAGCCAGAGCACGTACGAGCAGTACTTC. Translated: CASSSLTSQSTYEQYF. The chain is built from TRBV28 and TRBJ2-7, with D perhaps matching TRBD2 (6 bases). Trimming removed 4 bases at V and 4 bases at J, with 20 bases between. CDR1 and CDR2 from the germline V gene are MDHEN and SYDVKM. This CDR3 spans 16 amino acids.

J is TRBJ2-1 and V is TRBV6-5; D call uncertain. Per germline, CDR1 MNHEY and CDR2 SVGAGI. The CDR3 is made up of 13 amino acids. V was shortened by 5 bases and J by 5 bases, with 10 bases between the two germline ends. The CDR3 loop is CASSEDQDNEQFF. The CDR3 DNA reads as TGTGCCAGCAGTGAGGACCAAGACAATGAGCAGTTCTTC.